Following are 25 T cell receptor beta chains from one sample sequenced in a study of type 1 and type 2 diabetes patients. The PCR template was genomic DNA. A primer set of 30 forward and 13 reverse primers amplified the CDR3. Each CDR3 protein is one row after TCRdb ran MiXCR on the multiplex PCR reads. The table has 280,000 or so distinct CDR3 sequences, roughly 48% seen once. Sequenced material: peripheral blood mononuclear cells (PBMCs). All receptors come from a man aged 18 to 30 with type 2 diabetes.

The V gene is TRBV9, the J gene TRBJ1-2, with unresolved D. Trimming removed 0 bases from V and 4 bases from J, with 13 bases in between. CDR1 is SGDLS and CDR2 is YYNGEE in the germline V gene. The length of the CDR3 is 15 residues. CDR3 protein: CASSVATEQTYGYTF. For the CDR3, the DNA is TGTGCCAGCAGCGTAGCTACTGAACAGACCTATGGCTACACCTTC.

V usage is TRBV20-1 and J usage is TRBJ2-5; D is ambiguous. The CDR3 consists of 13 residues. V was cut by 4 bases and J by 3 bases, with 12 bases left in between. Germline CDR1 and CDR2: DFQATT and SNEGSKA (reference sequence). The CDR3 sequence is CSATTTVEETQYF. The CDR3 nucleotides are TGCAGTGCTACTACAACAGTAGAAGAGACCCAGTACTTC.

This clonotype was picked up many times. The rearrangement joins TRBV2 to TRBJ1-2; 8 nucleotides line up with TRBD1. This CDR3 is 12 amino acids long. The germline V gene has CDR1 SNHLY and CDR2 FYNNEI. The J segment lost 2 bases and the V segment lost 9 bases, leaving 2 bases of the junction unmatched. CDR3 residues: CARRQGNYGYTF. DNA for the CDR3: TGTGCCAGGAGACAGGGGAACTATGGCTACACCTTC.

The V call is TRBV19, the J call TRBJ2-7; 8 nucleotides line up with TRBD2. CDR3 size: 16 residues. J gave up 0 bases and V 5 bases, and 9 bases lay outside the gene matches. Germline values: CDR1 LNHDA, CDR2 SQIVND (reference sequence). For the CDR3, the DNA is TGTGCCAGTAGTGTCCTTAGCGGGGCGAACTCCTACGAGCAGTACTTC. Protein product: CASSVLSGANSYEQYF.

The rearrangement uses TRBV7-8 and TRBJ2-7, with no clear D. The germline CDR1 and CDR2 sequences are SGHVS and FQNEAQ. The CDR3 is made up of 13 amino acids. The germline V and J ends were trimmed by 8 bases and 3 bases, with 14 bases remaining between them. The CDR3 nucleotides are TGTGCCAGCTCACCACCGTCCGGCTACGAGCAGTACTTC. Translated, it gives CASSPPSGYEQYF.

The table lists this clonotype with a few counts. J is TRBJ2-2 and V is TRBV7-9; 11 nucleotides align to TRBD2. The germline gives CDR1 SEHNR, CDR2 FQNEAQ (reference sequence). There are 19 residues in the CDR3. V gave up 7 bases and J gave up 3 bases; unmatched junction bases: 16. The CDR3 loop is CASTVAGGRDRIDTGELFF. The CDR3 DNA follows: TGTGCCAGCACGGTAGCGGGGGGGCGGGATCGTATTGACACCGGGGAGCTGTTTTTT. Full variable domain (rest looked up from reference TRBV7-9 and TRBJ2-2): DTGVSQNPRHKITKRGQNVTFRCDPISEHNRLYWYRQTLGQGPEFLTYFQNEAQLEKSRLLSDRFSAERPKGSFSTLEIQRTEQGDSAMYLCASTVAGGRDRIDTGELFFGEGSRLTVL.

The CDR3 DNA reads as TGTGCCAGCAGCTTAGCCGTGGTAGGACGAGGAGAGACCCAGTACTTC. This translates into CASSLAVVGRGETQYF. This chain joins TRBV7-8 and TRBJ2-5; D not resolved. Germline V gene data show CDR1 as SGHVS and CDR2 as FQNEAQ. Trimming took 0 bases from V and 4 from J, leaving 15 bases between them. The CDR3 runs 16 residues.

V usage is TRBV7-4 and J usage is TRBJ2-7, with D hard to call. The CDR3 is 14 residues long. Germline CDR1 and CDR2: SGHVT and SQSDAQ. V was trimmed by 3 bases and J by 1 base, leaving 10 bases between them. This chain's CDR3 is CASSFRDLSYEQYF. CDR3 in DNA: TGTGCCAGCAGCTTCAGAGACCTATCCTACGAGCAGTACTTC.

In its sample, this clonotype was seen a few times. V usage is TRBV7-2 and J usage is TRBJ1-2; 9 bases are a match to TRBD1. The CDR3 is 16 residues long. CDR1 is SGHTA and CDR2 is FQGNSA in the germline V gene. V shed 4 bases and J 5 bases; nucleotides not matched to a gene: 11. CDR3 amino acids: CASSSGQGMGAYGYTF. CDR3 in DNA: TGTGCCAGCAGCTCCGGACAGGGGATGGGAGCGTATGGCTACACCTTC.

This sequence joins TRBV11-2 and TRBJ2-1; D ambiguous. Germline V CDR1 and CDR2: SGHAT, FQNNGV. V gave up 5 bases and J gave up 0 bases, with 11 bases separating them. This CDR3 comprises 15 residues. CDR3 region: CASSPFKSSYNEQFF. The CDR3 nucleotides are TGTGCCAGCAGCCCTTTTAAAAGCTCCTACAATGAGCAGTTCTTC.

This clonotype occurred many times. The gene calls are TRBV2 and TRBJ2-5; 11 nucleotides line up with TRBD2. V trimming: 8 bases; J trimming: 5 bases; junction bases outside the gene matches: 7. The CDR3 consists of 14 residues. Looked up from germline, CDR1 is SNHLY and CDR2 is FYNNEI. CDR3 amino acids: CASSSGGLRETQYF. CDR3 sequence (DNA): TGTGCCAGCTCTAGCGGGGGGCTTAGGGAGACCCAGTACTTC.

This clonotype was recorded at least ten times. The chain recombines TRBV30 with TRBJ1-1; no definite D call. Trimming took 7 bases from V and 7 from J, leaving 10 bases between them. Germline V gene sequence: CDR1 GTSNPN, CDR2 SVGIG (reference sequence). CDR3 length: 10 amino acids. The CDR3 nucleotides read TGTGCCTTGCGGTCCGTTGAAGCTTTCTTT. Its protein is CALRSVEAFF. The full variable domain, its missing parts supplied by reference TRBV30 and TRBJ1-1, is SQTIHQWPATLVQPVGSPLSLECTVEGTSNPNLYWYRQAAGRGLQLLFYSVGIGQISSEVPQNLSASRPQDRQFILSSKKLLLSDSGFYLCALRSVEAFFGQGTRLTVV.

The table lists this clonotype with many counts. V and J are TRBV2 and TRBJ1-4; D is unresolved. Germline assignment: CDR1 SNHLY and CDR2 FYNNEI. Trimming stripped 4 bases from V and 8 bases from J, with 5 bases between. The CDR3 consists of 11 residues. The CDR3 sequence is CASSVFEKLFF. The CDR3 nucleotides are TGTGCCAGCAGTGTTTTCGAAAAACTGTTTTTT.

This clonotype was seen a handful of times. This chain uses TRBV7-9 with TRBJ2-3, with 10 positions matching TRBD2. The CDR3 is 15 residues long. The V gene end was trimmed by 5 bases and the J gene end by 0 bases; junction bases not matched to a gene: 2. Germline values: CDR1 SEHNR, CDR2 FQNEAQ (reference sequence). The CDR3 spells CASSRTSGSTDTQYF. For the CDR3, the DNA is TGTGCCAGCAGCCGGACTAGCGGAAGCACAGATACGCAGTATTTT.

The chain couples TRBV7-3 to TRBJ2-7, with D possibly TRBD2 on 7 matching bases. Gene TRBJ2-1 matches the end of the DNA better, so the J call may be wrong. The CDR3 sequence is 16 residues long. Germline CDR1 SGHTA, CDR2 FQGTGA. In DNA, the CDR3 is TGTGCCAGCAGCTTAGGGGGCCGGACTAGGGGTAATGAGCAGTTCTTC. Translation: CASSLGGRTRGNEQFF.

About this clonotype: This may stem from a read error, because a much larger clone lies one nucleotide away. The chain employs TRBV2 and TRBJ2-7; D not resolved. From germline, CDR1 is SNHLY and CDR2 FYNNEI. CDR3 length: 13 amino acids. The CDR3 nucleotides are TGTGCCAGCACCGAGATGGTAACCTACGAGCAGTGCTTC. This codes for CASTEMVTYEQCF.

V gene TRBV20-1 combines with J gene TRBJ2-5; D may be TRBD2 (6 bases). Trimming left V 0 bases short and J 4 bases short, with 15 bases between. Germline assignment: CDR1 DFQATT and CDR2 SNEGSKA (reference sequence). The CDR3 runs 15 residues. CDR3 DNA sequence: TGCAGTGCTAGAGATAGGAGGGAGTTGCGAGAGACCCAGTACTTC. As protein: CSARDRRELRETQYF.

The genes are TRBV2 and TRBJ1-2, with a tentative D call TRBD1 (5 bases). The CDR3 covers 13 residues. Germline CDR1 SNHLY, CDR2 FYNNEI. V lost 6 bases and J lost 6, with 14 bases in between. The CDR3 DNA is TGTGCCAGCAGAGACCGGGACCCTAATGGCTACACCTTC. Residues: CASRDRDPNGYTF.

V and J are TRBV4-1 and TRBJ2-2; 12 bases agree with TRBD2. V was pared by 4 bases and J by 5 bases, with 5 bases of the junction left unmatched. The CDR3 extends over 16 amino acids. Germline V lookup: CDR1 MGHRA, CDR2 YSYEKL. This CDR3 reads CASSPTGTSGTGELFF. DNA for the CDR3: TGCGCCAGCAGCCCAACCGGGACTAGCGGGACCGGGGAGCTGTTTTTT.

This chain links TRBV7-2 with TRBJ2-5; D is possibly TRBD2 (6 bases). V was cut by 3 bases and J by 4 bases, with 15 bases left in between. Germline CDR1 reads SGHTA; CDR2 reads FQGNSA. The CDR3 extends over 15 amino acids. Here the CDR3 DNA reads TGTGCCAGCAGCTTCAAAAGGGGAGGAGGAGAGACCCAGTACTTC. It is translated as CASSFKRGGGETQYF. Drawing the rest from reference TRBV7-2 and TRBJ2-5, the complete variable domain is GAGVSQSPSNKVTEKGKDVELRCDPISGHTALYWYRQSLGQGLEFLIYFQGNSAPDKSGLPSDRFSAERTGGSVSTLTIQRTQQEDSAVYLCASSFKRGGGETQYFGPGTRLLVL.

This sequence joins TRBV9 and TRBJ2-5; possible D gene TRBD2, 6 bases. The CDR3 contains 17 residues. Germline V CDR1 and CDR2: SGDLS, YYNGEE. The V and J ends lost 8 bases and 1 base respectively, with 24 bases between them. The CDR3 spells CASSINPLALGQETQYF. CDR3 bases: TGTGCCAGTAGTATTAACCCACTAGCCTTAGGCCAAGAGACCCAGTACTTC.

This chain uses TRBV4-3 with TRBJ2-3; a weak D match, TRBD2 (6 bases). This CDR3 has 13 amino acids. Trimming stripped 4 bases from V and 15 bases from J, with 20 bases between. Germline V gives CDR1 LGHNA, CDR2 YSLEER. For the CDR3, the DNA is TGCGCCAGCAGCCCCGGGGATTCGGGGAGGCGATATTTT. Translated: CASSPGDSGRRYF.

The CDR3 coding sequence is TGTGCCAGCAGGACAGGGGGCGCGGCAGATACGCAGTATTTT. Amino acids: CASRTGGAADTQYF. The chain combines TRBV12-3 or TRBV12-4 with TRBJ2-3, with 10 bases that match TRBD1. The J segment lost 4 bases and the V segment lost 6 bases, leaving 4 bases of the junction unmatched. The CDR3 runs to 14 residues.

In its sample, this clonotype was seen a few times. The V call is TRBV19, the J call TRBJ1-6; D is unclear. From germline, CDR1 is LNHDA and CDR2 SQIVND (reference sequence). CDR3 length: 16 residues. Trimming pared 8 bases from V and 4 bases from J, leaving 18 bases between. As DNA, the CDR3 is TGTGCCAGTGGGTCCGAGGTTGCCTCATATAATTCACCCCTCCACTTT. Its protein product is CASGSEVASYNSPLHF. Full variable domain (missing parts from reference TRBV19 and TRBJ1-6): DGGITQSPKYLFRKEGQNVTLSCEQNLNHDAMYWYRQDPGQGLRLIYYSQIVNDFQKGDIAEGYSVSREKKESFPLTVTSAQKNPTAFYLCASGSEVASYNSPLHFGNGTRLTVT.

The V and J genes are TRBV27 and TRBJ2-7; tentatively, D is TRBD1 or TRBD2 (5 bases each). Germline values: CDR1 MNHEY, CDR2 SMNVEV (reference sequence). This CDR3 comprises 13 residues. Trimming took off 6 bases at V and 10 bases at J, with 19 bases between the two ends. CDR3 sequence reads: CASSRDRVGAQYF. CDR3 bases: TGTGCCAGCAGCAGGGACCGGGTTGGGGCCCAGTACTTC.